The 5 T cell receptor beta chains presented below share a single source sample, sequenced in a study of control samples from healthy donors and cancer patients. The table came from immunoSEQ multiplex PCR; TCRdb's copy has only in-frame clones and leaves some out. The sample has 60,000 or so clones, 90% to 96% seen once; the top ten hold approximately 1%. The specimen sequenced was blood. Every receptor here comes from a woman aged 18-35 years in good health.

The chain recombines TRBV7-9 with TRBJ2-5; 12 nucleotides line up with TRBD1. The V and J ends lost 4 bases and 4 bases, in that order; junction bases with no gene match: 4. CDR1 and CDR2 from the germline V gene are SEHNR and FQNEAQ (reference sequence). The CDR3 covers 15 residues. The CDR3 spells CASSWGTGGGETQYF. The CDR3 nucleotides read TGTGCCAGCAGCTGGGGGACAGGGGGCGGAGAGACCCAGTACTTC.

This rearrangement joins TRBV5-6 to TRBJ1-1; perhaps TRBD1 as D (5 bases). CDR3 size: 16 residues. Germline values: CDR1 SGHDT, CDR2 YYEEEE. Trimming removed 2 bases from V and 1 base from J, with 15 bases in between. The CDR3 sequence: CASSFASGAKNTEAFF. The CDR3, as DNA: TGTGCCAGCAGCTTTGCGAGTGGGGCTAAGAACACTGAAGCTTTCTTT.

The chain joins TRBV15 to TRBJ2-1; D is undetermined. Between the trimmed V and J ends, which lost 0 bases and 7 bases, there was a span of 13 bases. Germline V gene data show CDR1 as LNHNV and CDR2 as YYDKDF (reference sequence). The CDR3 is 15 residues long. The CDR3: CATSRDRSRSNEQFF. The DNA for the CDR3 is TGTGCCACCAGCAGAGACCGTTCGAGATCTAATGAGCAGTTCTTC. The complete variable domain, with remaining parts taken from reference TRBV15 and TRBJ2-1, reads DAMVIQNPRYQVTQFGKPVTLSCSQTLNHNVMYWYQQKSSQAPKLLFHYYDKDFNNEADTPDNFQSRRPNTSFCFLDIRSPGLGDTAMYLCATSRDRSRSNEQFFGPGTRLTVL.

The V gene is TRBV25-1, the J gene TRBJ1-2; 10 positions agree with TRBD1. Germline trimming cut 7 bases from V and 6 bases from J; bases unmatched to any gene: 8. This CDR3 region has 14 residues. Per the germline V gene, CDR1 is MGHDK and CDR2 is SYGVNS. CDR3 amino acids: CASNPTGGADGYTF. For the CDR3, the DNA is TGTGCCAGCAACCCGACAGGGGGCGCGGATGGCTACACCTTC.

The chain joins TRBV10-1 to TRBJ2-7; D is perhaps TRBD2 (7 bases). The V end was cut by 0 bases, the J end by 3 bases, with 15 bases between. The germline CDR1 and CDR2 sequences are WNHNN and SYGVQD (reference sequence). The CDR3 runs to 16 residues. The CDR3 here is CASSESRGALLYEQYF. The CDR3 DNA is TGCGCCAGCAGTGAGTCTCGGGGGGCTCTACTCTACGAGCAGTACTTC.